This TCR beta chain comes out of a study of blood T cell repertoires in COVID-19. In the original processing: Estimated nucleated cell counts came from reference gene primer amplification. Sequenced by immunoSEQ multiplex PCR; TCRdb stores in-frame clones only, minus some. That table supplies the V and J calls and clone size; D and trimming were determined from the DNA. The sample carries 50,000 to 75,000 clones, around nine tenths recorded once. Germline assignment: CDR1 LGHDT and CDR2 YNNKEL (reference sequence). This CDR3 comprises 16 residues. Trimming removed 0 bases from V and 5 bases from J, with 16 bases in between.

Specimen: peripheral blood. The clonotype originates from a man aged 55 to 70 with acute or convalescent COVID-19. The rearrangement uses TRBV3-1 (or the pseudogene TRBV3-2) and TRBJ1-1, with D perhaps matching TRBD1 (6 bases). CDR3 amino acids: CASSQDWGGQRTEAFF. The DNA for the CDR3 is TGTGCCAGCAGCCAAGATTGGGGGGGGCAGCGGACTGAAGCTTTCTTT.